This section outlines one T cell receptor beta chain sequence together with its context. The antigen is not known. This PCR relied on a set of 60 Vbeta primers and 13 Jbeta primers. Profiling relied on immunoSEQ multiplex PCR, and the TCRdb table lists in-frame clones only, not all of them. The sample records roughly 120,000 clones, approximately 80% being singletons. This specimen comes from a study of cytomegalovirus exposure and HLA in healthy donors. Study-level points and caveats: A classifier reportedly called cytomegalovirus status with high sensitivity and specificity. As confirmed in vitro, a few CMV-associated chains were specific for CMV antigens. The presence/absence work took it that sequencing depth was about the same across donors. Sequencing artifact likely explains a cluster of highly shared sequence variants.

CDR3 length equals 14 residues. The V gene's germline CDR1 is SGHTA and CDR2 FQGTGA. V lost 4 bases and J lost 2; bases outside the gene matches: 3. The receptor was isolated from a male donor in good health and CMV-seropositive. The sequenced sample consisted of PBMCs. V usage is TRBV7-3 and J usage is TRBJ2-3, with 7 nucleotides matching TRBD1. CDR3 nucleotides: TGTGCCAGCAGCTCCGGGACAGCCACAGATACGCAGTATTTT. It specifies CASSSGTATDTQYF.